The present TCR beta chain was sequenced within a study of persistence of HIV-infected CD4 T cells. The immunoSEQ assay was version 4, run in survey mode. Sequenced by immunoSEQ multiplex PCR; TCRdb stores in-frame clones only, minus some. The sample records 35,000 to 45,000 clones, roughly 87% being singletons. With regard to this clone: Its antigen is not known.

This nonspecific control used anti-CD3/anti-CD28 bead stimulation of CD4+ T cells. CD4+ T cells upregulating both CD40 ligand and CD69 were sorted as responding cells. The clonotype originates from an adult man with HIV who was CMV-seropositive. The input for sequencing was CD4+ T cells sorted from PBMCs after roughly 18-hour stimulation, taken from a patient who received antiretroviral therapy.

CDR3 sequence (DNA): TGTGCCAGCAGCAAACATAAGACAGGGCACACAGATACGCAGTATTTT. It yields the protein CASSKHKTGHTDTQYF. J is TRBJ2-3 and V is TRBV14; 7 bases are a match to TRBD1. Per germline, CDR1 SGHDN and CDR2 FVKESK. The CDR3 contains 16 residues. The V segment lost 5 bases and the J segment 2 bases; nucleotides outside the gene matches: 10.